The 7 T cell receptor beta chains in this list originate from one sample, sequenced in a study of shared clonotypes between healthy human individuals. Measured with immunoSEQ multiplex PCR; TCRdb has only the in-frame clones, and not every one. The sample has fewer than 650,000 clones, about 79% seen once; the top ten hold 10% to 15%. Sequencing used PBMCs. These receptors all come from a woman in her thirties or forties in good health. Some clones in this sample may be carry-over from other donors' samples.

Here the CDR3 reads CASSRPRGEGDGYTF. The CDR3 DNA follows: TGTGCCAGCAGCAGACCCCGGGGGGAGGGGGATGGCTACACCTTC. The chain recombines TRBV6-6 with TRBJ1-2; D might be TRBD1 (6 bases). Germline CDR1 and CDR2: MNHNY and SVGAGI (reference sequence). V lost 6 bases and J lost 6, with 20 bases in between. This CDR3 has 15 residues.

The CDR3 bases are TGCAGCGTGAGACAGGGAGAAAACTATGGCTACACCTTC. Protein sequence: CSVRQGENYGYTF. The V call is TRBV29-1, the J call TRBJ1-2; 7 bases agree with TRBD1. The ends lost 6 bases at V and 2 bases at J; junction bases unmatched: 6. Germline V gene data show CDR1 as SQVTM and CDR2 as ANQGSEA. CDR3 size: 13 residues.

The chain combines TRBV19 with TRBJ2-7; 10 nucleotides line up with TRBD2. This CDR3 has 14 residues. Germline trimming cut 5 bases from V and 4 bases from J; bases unmatched to any gene: 5. Germline V gene data show CDR1 as LNHDA and CDR2 as SQIVND (reference sequence). The CDR3 DNA sequence: TGTGCCAGTAGTCCTCAGCGGGAGGGTTACGAGCAGTACTTC. Translating it yields CASSPQREGYEQYF.

The V gene is TRBV6-5, the J gene TRBJ1-3; TRBD1 aligns across 10 bases. Germline assignment: CDR1 MNHEY and CDR2 SVGAGI. The trim removed 0 bases at V and 8 bases at J, leaving 4 bases unmatched. The CDR3 is 15 residues long. The CDR3 nucleotides read TGTGCCAGCAGTTACTCGAGGGACAGGGGCGACACCATATATTTT. Translated, it gives CASSYSRDRGDTIYF.

To note about this clone: This likely reflects a read error, since a far larger clone is one base away. V usage is TRBV25-1 and J usage is TRBJ1-5; no reliable D call. Trimming removed 6 bases from V and 1 base from J, with 13 bases in between. Per germline, CDR1 MGHDK and CDR2 SYGVNS. This CDR3 comprises 15 residues. In nucleotides, the CDR3 is TGTGCCAGCAGCCCATCCGCGGGGAGCAATCAGCCCCAGCATTTT. Translated, it gives CASSPSAGSNQPQHF.

The CDR3 loop is CASSLGRETDTQYF. CDR3 in DNA: TGCGCCAGCAGCTTGGGGCGGGAGACAGATACGCAGTATTTT. The chain joins TRBV5-1 to TRBJ2-3; TRBD2 matches 7 bases. This CDR3 has 14 amino acids. V gave up 0 bases and J gave up 3 bases; unmatched junction bases: 1. Germline V gene data show CDR1 as SGHRS and CDR2 as YFSETQ.

The genes are TRBV10-3 and TRBJ2-1, with 7 bases aligning to TRBD2. With V trimmed by 10 bases and J by 3 bases, 3 bases remained unmatched. This CDR3 is built from 12 residues. Germline V gives CDR1 ENHRY, CDR2 SYGVKD. CDR3: CATGDYYNEQFF. In DNA form, the CDR3 reads TGTGCCACGGGGGACTACTACAATGAGCAGTTCTTC.